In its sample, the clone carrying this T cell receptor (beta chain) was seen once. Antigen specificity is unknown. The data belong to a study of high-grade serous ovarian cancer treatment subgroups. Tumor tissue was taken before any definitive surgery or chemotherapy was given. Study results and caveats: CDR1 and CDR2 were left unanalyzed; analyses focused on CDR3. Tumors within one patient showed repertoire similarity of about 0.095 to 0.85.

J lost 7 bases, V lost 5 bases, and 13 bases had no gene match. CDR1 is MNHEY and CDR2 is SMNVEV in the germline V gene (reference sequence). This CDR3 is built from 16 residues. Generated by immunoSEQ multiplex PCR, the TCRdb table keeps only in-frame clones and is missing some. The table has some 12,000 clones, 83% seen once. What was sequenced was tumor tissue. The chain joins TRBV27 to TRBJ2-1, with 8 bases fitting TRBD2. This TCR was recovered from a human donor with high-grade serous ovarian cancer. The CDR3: CASSQPHGRGLNEQFF. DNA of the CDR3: TGTGCCAGCAGTCAGCCCCACGGGAGGGGGTTGAATGAGCAGTTCTTC.